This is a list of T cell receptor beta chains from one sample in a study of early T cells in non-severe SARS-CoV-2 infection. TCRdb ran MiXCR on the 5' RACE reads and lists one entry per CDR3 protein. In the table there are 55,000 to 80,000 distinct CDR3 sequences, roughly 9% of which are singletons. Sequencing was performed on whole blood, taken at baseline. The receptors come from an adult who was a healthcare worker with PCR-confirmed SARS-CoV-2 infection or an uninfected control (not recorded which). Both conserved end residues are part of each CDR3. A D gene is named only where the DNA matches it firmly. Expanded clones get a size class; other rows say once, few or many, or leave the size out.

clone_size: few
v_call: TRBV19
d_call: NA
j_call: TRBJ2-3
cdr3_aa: CASSPATGDTQYF
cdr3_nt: TGTGCCAGTAGTCCAGCAACGGGAGATACGCAGTATTTT

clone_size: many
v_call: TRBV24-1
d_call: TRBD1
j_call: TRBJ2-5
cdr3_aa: CATSAEGTAETQYF
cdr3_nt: TGTGCCACCAGTGCGGAAGGGACAGCGGAGACCCAGTACTTC

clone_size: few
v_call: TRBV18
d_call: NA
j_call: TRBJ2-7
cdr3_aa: CASSPGTEAYEQYF
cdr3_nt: TGTGCCAGCTCCCCGGGCACGGAAGCCTACGAGCAGTACTTC

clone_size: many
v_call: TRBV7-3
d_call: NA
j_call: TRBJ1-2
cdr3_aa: CASSLDEGFGGYTF
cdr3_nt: TGTGCCAGCAGCTTAGATGAGGGCTTCGGTGGCTACACCTTC

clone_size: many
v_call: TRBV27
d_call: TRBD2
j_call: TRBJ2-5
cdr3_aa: CASSFRSGSVETQYF
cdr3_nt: TGTGCCAGCAGTTTTCGAAGCGGGAGTGTTGAGACCCAGTACTTC

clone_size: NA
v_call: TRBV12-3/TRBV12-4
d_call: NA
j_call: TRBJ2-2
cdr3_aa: CASSYRFVQTGELFF
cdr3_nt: TGTGCCAGCAGTTATCGCTTCGTTCAAACCGGGGAGCTGTTTTTT

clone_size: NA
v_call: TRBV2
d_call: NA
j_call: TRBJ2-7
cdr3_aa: CASSDYEQYF
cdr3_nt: TGTGCCAGCAGTGATTACGAGCAGTACTTC

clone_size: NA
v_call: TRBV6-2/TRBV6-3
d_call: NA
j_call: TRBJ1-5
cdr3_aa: CASSSRDFDQPQHF
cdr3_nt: TGTGCCAGCAGCTCCCGGGACTTTGATCAGCCCCAGCATTTT

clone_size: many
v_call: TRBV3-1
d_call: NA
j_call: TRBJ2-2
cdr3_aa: CASSQDLAWSTGELFF
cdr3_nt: TGTGCCAGCAGCCAAGATCTAGCGTGGAGCACCGGGGAGCTGTTTTTT

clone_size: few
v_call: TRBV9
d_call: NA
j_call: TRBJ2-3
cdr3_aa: CASSSRLADTDTQYF
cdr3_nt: TGTGCCAGCAGCTCCCGGTTAGCGGACACAGATACGCAGTATTTT

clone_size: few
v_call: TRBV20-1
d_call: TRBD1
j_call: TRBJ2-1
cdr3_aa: CSARDLTGTVSYNEQFF
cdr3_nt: TGCAGTGCTAGAGATCTTACCGGGACAGTCTCCTACAATGAGCAGTTCTTC

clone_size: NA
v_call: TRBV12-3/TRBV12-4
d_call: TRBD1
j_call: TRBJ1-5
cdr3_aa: CASRQWTGGNQHQHF
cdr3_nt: TGTGCCAGCAGGCAATGGACAGGGGGCAATCAGCACCAGCATTTT

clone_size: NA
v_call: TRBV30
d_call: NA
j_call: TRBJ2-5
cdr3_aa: CAWRETGLQYF
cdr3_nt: TGTGCCTGGAGAGAGACCGGACTCCAGTACTTC

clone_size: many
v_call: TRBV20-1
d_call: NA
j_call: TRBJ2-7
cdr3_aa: CSAPGGGVISYEQYF
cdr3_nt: TGCAGTGCCCCGGGCGGAGGGGTTATATCCTACGAGCAGTACTTC

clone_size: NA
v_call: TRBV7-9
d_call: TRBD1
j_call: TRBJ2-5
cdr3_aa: CASGRDRETQYF
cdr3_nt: TGTGCCAGCGGCCGGGACAGAGAGACCCAGTACTTC

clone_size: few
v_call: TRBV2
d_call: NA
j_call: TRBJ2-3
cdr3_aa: CASRGRDTQYF
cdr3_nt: TGTGCCAGCAGGGGGAGGGATACGCAGTATTTT

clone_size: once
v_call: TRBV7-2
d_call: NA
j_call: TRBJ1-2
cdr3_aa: CASSSRRGEGGNYGYTF
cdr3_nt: TGTGCCAGCAGCTCCCGCCGGGGCGAAGGGGGTAACTATGGCTACACCTTC

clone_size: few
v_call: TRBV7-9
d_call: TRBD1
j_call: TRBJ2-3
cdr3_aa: CASSFLTGAVSVTQYF
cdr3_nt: TGTGCCAGCAGCTTCCTGACAGGGGCGGTGTCCGTAACGCAGTATTTT

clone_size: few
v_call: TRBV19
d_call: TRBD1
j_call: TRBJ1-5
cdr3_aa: CASSRDREGNQPQHF
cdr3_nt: TGTGCCAGTAGTAGGGACAGGGAAGGCAATCAGCCCCAGCATTTT

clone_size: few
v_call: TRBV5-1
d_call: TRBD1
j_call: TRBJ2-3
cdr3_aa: CASSSGQGPDTQYF
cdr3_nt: TGCGCCAGCAGCTCCGGACAGGGGCCAGATACGCAGTATTTT

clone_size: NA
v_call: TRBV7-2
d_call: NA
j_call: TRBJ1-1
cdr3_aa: CASMRSGTEAFF
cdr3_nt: TGTGCCAGCATGAGGTCGGGGACTGAAGCTTTCTTT

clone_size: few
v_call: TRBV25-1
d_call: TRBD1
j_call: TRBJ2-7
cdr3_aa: CARSLRDRKDYEQYF
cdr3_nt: TGTGCCCGTAGCCTCCGGGACAGGAAAGACTACGAGCAGTACTTC

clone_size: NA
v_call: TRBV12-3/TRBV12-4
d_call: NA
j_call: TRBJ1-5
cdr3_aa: CASSSNYGSGLSNQPQHF
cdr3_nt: TGTGCCAGCAGTTCCAATTACGGTTCGGGGCTTAGCAATCAGCCCCAGCATTTT

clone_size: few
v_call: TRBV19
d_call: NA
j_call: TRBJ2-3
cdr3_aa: CASSERQNTDTQYF
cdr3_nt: TGTGCCAGTAGTGAGCGACAGAACACAGATACGCAGTATTTT

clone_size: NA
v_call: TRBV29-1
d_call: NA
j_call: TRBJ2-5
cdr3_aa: CSVERGARETQYF
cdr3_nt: TGCAGCGTTGAGAGGGGGGCGCGGGAGACCCAGTACTTC